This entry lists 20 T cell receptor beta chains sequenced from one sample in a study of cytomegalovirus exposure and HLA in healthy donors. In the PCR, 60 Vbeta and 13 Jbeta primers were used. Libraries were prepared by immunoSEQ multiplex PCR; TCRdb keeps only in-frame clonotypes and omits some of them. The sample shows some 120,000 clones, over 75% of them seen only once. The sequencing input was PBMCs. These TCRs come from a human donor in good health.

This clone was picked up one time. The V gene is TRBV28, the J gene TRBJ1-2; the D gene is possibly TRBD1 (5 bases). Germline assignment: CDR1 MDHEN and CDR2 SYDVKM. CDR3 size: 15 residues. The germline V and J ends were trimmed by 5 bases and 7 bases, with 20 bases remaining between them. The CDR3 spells CASSGGEGRRGGYTF. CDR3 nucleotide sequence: TGTGCCAGCAGTGGCGGGGAGGGGCGTCGGGGTGGCTACACCTTC.

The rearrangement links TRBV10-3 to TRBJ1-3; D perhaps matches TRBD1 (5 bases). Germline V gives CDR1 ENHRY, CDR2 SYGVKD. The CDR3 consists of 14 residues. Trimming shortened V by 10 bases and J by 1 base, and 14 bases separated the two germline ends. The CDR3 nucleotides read TGTGCCACAACCGGGGGGGTTTCTGGAAACACCATATATTTT. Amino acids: CATTGGVSGNTIYF.

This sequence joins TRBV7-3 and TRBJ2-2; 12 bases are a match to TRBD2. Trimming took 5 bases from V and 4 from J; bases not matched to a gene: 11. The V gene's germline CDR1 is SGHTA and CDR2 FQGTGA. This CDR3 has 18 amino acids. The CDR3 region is CASSRTSGISTSTGELFF. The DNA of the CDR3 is TGTGCCAGCAGCAGGACTAGCGGGATATCTACGTCCACCGGGGAGCTGTTTTTT.

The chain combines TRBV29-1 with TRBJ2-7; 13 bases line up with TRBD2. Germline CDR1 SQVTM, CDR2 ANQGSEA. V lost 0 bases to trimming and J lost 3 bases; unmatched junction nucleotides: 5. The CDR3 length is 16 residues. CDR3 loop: CSVEELAGGGIYEQYF. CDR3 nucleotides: TGCAGCGTTGAAGAACTAGCGGGAGGGGGGATCTACGAGCAGTACTTC.

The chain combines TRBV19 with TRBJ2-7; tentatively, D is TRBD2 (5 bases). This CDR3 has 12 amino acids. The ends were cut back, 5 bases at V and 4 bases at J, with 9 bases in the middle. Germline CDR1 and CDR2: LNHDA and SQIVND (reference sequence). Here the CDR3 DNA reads TGTGCCAGTAGTTTTCGCGGGTACGAGCAGTACTTC. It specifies CASSFRGYEQYF.

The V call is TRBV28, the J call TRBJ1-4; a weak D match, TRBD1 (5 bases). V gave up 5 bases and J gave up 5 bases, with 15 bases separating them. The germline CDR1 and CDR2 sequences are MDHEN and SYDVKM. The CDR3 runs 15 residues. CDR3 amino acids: CASSPGGTLNEKLFF. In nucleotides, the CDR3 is TGTGCCAGCAGTCCCGGGGGGACCCTCAATGAAAAACTGTTTTTT.

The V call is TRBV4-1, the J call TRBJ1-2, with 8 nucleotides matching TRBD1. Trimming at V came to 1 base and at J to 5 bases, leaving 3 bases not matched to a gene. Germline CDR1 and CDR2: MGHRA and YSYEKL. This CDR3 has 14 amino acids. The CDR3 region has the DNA TGCGCCAGCAGCCAAGTGGGACAGGTATATGGCTACACCTTC. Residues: CASSQVGQVYGYTF.

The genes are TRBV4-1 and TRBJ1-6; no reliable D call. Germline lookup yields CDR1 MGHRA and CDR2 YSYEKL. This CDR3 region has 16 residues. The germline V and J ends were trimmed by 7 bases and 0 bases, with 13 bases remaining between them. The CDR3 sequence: CASTRGSSSYNSPLHF. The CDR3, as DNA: TGCGCCAGCACCCGGGGTTCGAGCTCCTATAATTCACCCCTCCACTTT.

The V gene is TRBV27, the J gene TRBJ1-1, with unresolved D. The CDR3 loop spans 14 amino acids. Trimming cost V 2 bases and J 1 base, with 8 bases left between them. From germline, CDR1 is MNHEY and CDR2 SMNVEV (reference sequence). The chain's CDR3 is CASSLQYRNTEAFF. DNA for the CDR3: TGTGCCAGCAGTTTACAATACAGGAACACTGAAGCTTTCTTT.

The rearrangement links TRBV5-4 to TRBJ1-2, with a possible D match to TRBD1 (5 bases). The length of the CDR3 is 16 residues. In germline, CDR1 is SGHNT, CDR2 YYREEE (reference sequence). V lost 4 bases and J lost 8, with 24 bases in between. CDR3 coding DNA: TGTGCCAGCAGCCAAGGGGACTATTACCGGGACTGGGGCTACACCTTC. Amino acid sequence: CASSQGDYYRDWGYTF. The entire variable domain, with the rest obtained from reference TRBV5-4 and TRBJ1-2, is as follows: ETGVTQSPTHLIKTRGQQVTLRCSSQSGHNTVSWYQQALGQGPQFIFQYYREEENGRGNFPPRFSGLQFPNYSSELNVNALELDDSALYLCASSQGDYYRDWGYTFGSGTRLTVV.

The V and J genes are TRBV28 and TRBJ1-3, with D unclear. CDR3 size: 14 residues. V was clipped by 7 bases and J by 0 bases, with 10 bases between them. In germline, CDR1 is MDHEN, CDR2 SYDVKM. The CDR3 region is CASTTASSGNTIYF. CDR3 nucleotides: TGTGCCAGCACTACCGCGAGCTCTGGAAACACCATATATTTT.

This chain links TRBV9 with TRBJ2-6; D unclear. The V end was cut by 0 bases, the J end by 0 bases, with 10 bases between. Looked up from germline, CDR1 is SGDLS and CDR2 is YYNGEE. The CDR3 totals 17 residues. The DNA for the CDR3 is TGTGCCAGCAGCGTAGATAGAGAGAGCTCTGGGGCCAACGTCCTGACTTTC. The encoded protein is CASSVDRESSGANVLTF. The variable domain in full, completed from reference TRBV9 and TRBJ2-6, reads DSGVTQTPKHLITATGQRVTLRCSPRSGDLSVYWYQQSLDQGLQFLIQYYNGEERAKGNILERFSAQQFPDLHSELNLSSLELGDSALYFCASSVDRESSGANVLTFGAGSRLTVL.

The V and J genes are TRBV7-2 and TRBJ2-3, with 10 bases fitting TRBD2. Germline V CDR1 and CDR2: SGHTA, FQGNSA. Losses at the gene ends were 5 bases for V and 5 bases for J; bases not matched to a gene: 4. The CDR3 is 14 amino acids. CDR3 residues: CASSMGLALDTQYF. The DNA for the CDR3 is TGTGCCAGCAGCATGGGACTAGCGCTAGATACGCAGTATTTT.

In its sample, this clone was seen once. CDR3 nucleotide sequence: TGCGCCAGCAGCCTAGGGACAGGAATGAGCACAGATACGCAGTATTTT. It encodes CASSLGTGMSTDTQYF. The chain uses TRBV5-1 and TRBJ2-3; 8 bases are a match to TRBD1. V was pared by 4 bases and J by 0 bases, with 7 bases of the junction left unmatched. Germline CDR1 and CDR2: SGHRS and YFSETQ. CDR3 length: 16 residues.

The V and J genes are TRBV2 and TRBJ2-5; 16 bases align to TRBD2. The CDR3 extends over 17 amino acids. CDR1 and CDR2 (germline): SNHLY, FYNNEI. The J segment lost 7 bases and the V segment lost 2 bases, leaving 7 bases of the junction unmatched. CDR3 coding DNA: TGTGCCAGCAGTGAAACCCTGGGACTAGCGGGGGGGTCGACCCAGTACTTC. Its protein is CASSETLGLAGGSTQYF.

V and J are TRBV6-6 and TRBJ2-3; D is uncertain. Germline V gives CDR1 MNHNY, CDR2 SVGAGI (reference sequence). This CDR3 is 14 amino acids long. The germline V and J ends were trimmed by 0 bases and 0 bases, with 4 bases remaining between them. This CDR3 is CASSYSTSTDTQYF. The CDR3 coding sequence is TGTGCCAGCAGTTACTCGACTAGCACAGATACGCAGTATTTT.

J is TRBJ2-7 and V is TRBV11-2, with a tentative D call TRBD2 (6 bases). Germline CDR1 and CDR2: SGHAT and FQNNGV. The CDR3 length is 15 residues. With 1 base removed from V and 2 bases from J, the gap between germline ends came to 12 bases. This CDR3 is CASSLGPGGAYEQYF. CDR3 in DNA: TGTGCCAGCAGCTTAGGTCCGGGCGGGGCCTACGAGCAGTACTTC.

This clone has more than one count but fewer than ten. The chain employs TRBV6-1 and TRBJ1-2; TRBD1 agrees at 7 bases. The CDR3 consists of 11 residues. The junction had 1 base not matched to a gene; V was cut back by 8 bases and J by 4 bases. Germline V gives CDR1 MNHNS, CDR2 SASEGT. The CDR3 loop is CASRDSYGYTF. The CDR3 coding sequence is TGTGCCAGCCGGGACAGCTATGGCTACACCTTC.

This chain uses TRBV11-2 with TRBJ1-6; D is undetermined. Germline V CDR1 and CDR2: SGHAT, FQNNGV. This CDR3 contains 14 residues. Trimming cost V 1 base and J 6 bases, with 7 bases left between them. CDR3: CASSLGTANSPLHF. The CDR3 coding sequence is TGTGCCAGCAGCTTAGGCACAGCTAATTCACCCCTCCACTTT.

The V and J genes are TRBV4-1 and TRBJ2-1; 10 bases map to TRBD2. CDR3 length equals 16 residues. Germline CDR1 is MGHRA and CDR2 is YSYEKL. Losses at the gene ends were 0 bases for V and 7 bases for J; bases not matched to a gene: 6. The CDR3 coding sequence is TGCGCCAGCAGCCAAGAGACCCTAGCGGGAGTAAATGAGCAGTTCTTC. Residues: CASSQETLAGVNEQFF.